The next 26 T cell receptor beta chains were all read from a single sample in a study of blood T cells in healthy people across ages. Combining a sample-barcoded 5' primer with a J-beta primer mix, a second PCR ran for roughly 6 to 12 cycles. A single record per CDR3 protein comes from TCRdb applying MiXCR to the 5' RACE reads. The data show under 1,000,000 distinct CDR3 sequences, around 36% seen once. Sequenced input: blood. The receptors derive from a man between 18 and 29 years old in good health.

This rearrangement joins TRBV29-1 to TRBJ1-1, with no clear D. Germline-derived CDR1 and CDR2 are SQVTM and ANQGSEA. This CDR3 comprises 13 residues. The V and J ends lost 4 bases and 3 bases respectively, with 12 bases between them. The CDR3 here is CSVGEGYDTEAFF. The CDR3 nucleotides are TGCAGCGTTGGAGAAGGGTATGACACTGAAGCTTTCTTT.

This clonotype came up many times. CDR3 region: CASSPVGQGNGYTF. CDR3 coding DNA: TGTGCCAGCAGCCCCGTGGGACAGGGTAATGGCTACACCTTC. The chain combines TRBV3-1 with TRBJ1-2; 9 bases agree with TRBD1. The V gene's germline CDR1 is LGHDT and CDR2 YNNKEL (reference sequence). This CDR3 comprises 14 residues. V gave up 4 bases and J gave up 6 bases; unmatched junction bases: 6.

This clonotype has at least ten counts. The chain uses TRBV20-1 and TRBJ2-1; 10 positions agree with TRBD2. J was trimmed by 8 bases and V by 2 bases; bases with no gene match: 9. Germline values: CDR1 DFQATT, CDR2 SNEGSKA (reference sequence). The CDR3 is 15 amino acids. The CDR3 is CSARISGGARYEQFF. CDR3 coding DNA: TGCAGTGCTAGAATAAGCGGGGGGGCTAGGTATGAGCAGTTCTTC.

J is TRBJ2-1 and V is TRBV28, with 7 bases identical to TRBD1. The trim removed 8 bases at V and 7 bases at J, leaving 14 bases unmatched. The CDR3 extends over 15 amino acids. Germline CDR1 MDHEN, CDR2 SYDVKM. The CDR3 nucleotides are TGTGCCAGCCTCACGGGAAAGGGGGCGAGTAATGAGCAGTTCTTC. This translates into CASLTGKGASNEQFF. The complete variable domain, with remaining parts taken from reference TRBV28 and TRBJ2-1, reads DVKVTQSSRYLVKRTGEKVFLECVQDMDHENMFWYRQDPGLGLRLIYFSYDVKMKEKGDIPEGYSVSREKKERFSLILESASTNQTSMYLCASLTGKGASNEQFFGPGTRLTVL.

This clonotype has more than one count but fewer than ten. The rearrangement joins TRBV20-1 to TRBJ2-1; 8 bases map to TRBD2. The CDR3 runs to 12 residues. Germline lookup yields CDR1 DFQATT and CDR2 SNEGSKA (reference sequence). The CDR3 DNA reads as TGCAGCTCGGGGGGGCCCTACAATGAGCAGTTCTTC. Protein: CSSGGPYNEQFF.

The CDR3 is CASSSRQGRDLHEQYF. CDR3 sequence (DNA): TGTGCCAGCAGCTCACGACAGGGCCGCGATCTCCACGAGCAGTACTTC. This chain joins TRBV7-2 and TRBJ2-7; 7 bases align to TRBD1. The ends lost 4 bases at V and 5 bases at J; junction bases unmatched: 14. Germline assignment: CDR1 SGHTA and CDR2 FQGNSA. CDR3 length: 16 amino acids.

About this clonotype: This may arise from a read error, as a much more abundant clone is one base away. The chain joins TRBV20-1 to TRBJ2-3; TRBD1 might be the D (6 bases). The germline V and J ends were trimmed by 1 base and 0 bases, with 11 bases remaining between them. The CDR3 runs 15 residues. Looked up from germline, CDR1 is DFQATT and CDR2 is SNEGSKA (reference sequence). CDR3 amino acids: CSARVRGTSTDTQYF. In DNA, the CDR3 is TGCAGTGCTAGAGTCAGGGGTACAAGCACAGATACGCAGTATTTT.

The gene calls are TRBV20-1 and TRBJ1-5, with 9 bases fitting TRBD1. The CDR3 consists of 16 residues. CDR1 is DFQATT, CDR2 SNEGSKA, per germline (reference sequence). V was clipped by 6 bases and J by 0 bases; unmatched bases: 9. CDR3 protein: CSALGQGVYSNQPQHF. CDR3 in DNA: TGCAGTGCCCTGGGACAGGGAGTCTATAGCAATCAGCCCCAGCATTTT.

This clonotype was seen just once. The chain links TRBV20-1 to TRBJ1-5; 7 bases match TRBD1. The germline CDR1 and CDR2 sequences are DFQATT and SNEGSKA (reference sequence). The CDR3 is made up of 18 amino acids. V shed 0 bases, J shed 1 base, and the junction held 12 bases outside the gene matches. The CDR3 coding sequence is TGCAGTGCTAGAGATCCCAGGGAGGGGGCCGGGAGCAATCAGCCCCAGCATTTT. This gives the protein CSARDPREGAGSNQPQHF.

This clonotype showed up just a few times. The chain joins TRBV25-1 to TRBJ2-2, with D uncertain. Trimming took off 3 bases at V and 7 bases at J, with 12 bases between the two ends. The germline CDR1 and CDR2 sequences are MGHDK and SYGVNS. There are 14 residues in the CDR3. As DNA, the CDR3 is TGTGCCAGCAGTGAGTCAGGTCTTAACGGGGAGCTGTTTTTT. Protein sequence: CASSESGLNGELFF. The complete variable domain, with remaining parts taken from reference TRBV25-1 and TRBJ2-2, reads EADIYQTPRYLVIGTGKKITLECSQTMGHDKMYWYQQDPGMELHLIHYSYGVNSTEKGDLSSESTVSRIRTEHFPLTLESARPSHTSQYLCASSESGLNGELFFGEGSRLTVL.

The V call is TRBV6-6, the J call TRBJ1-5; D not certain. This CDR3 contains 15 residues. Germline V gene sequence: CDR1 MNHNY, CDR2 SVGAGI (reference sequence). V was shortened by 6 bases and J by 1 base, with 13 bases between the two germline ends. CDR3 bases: TGTGCCAGCAGACCAACACAGTCAAGCAATCAGCCCCAGCATTTT. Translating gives CASRPTQSSNQPQHF.

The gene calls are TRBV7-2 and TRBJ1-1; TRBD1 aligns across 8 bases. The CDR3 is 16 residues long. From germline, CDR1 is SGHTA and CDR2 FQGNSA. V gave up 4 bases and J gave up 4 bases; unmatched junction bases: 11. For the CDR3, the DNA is TGTGCCAGCAGCTCCCCCACGACAGGGGCTCGCACTGAAGCTTTCTTT. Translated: CASSSPTTGARTEAFF.

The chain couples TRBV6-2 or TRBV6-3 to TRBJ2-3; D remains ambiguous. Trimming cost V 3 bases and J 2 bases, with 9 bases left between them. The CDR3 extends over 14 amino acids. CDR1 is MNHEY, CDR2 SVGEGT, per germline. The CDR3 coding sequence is TGTGCCAGCAGTTATGTCGGTTACACAGATACGCAGTATTTT. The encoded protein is CASSYVGYTDTQYF.

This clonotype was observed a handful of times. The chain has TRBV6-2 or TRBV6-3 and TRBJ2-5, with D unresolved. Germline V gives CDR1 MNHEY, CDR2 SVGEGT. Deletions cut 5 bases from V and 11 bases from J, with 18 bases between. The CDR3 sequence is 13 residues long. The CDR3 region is CASSNPGYNEQYF. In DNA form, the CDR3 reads TGTGCCAGCAGTAACCCCGGTTACAATGAGCAGTACTTC.

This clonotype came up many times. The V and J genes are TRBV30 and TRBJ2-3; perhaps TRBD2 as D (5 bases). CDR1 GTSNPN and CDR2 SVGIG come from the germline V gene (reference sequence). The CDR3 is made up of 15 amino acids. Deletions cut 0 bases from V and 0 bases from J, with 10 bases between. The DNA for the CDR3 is TGTGCCTGGAGTGTAAGCGGTCGAAGCACAGATACGCAGTATTTT. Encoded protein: CAWSVSGRSTDTQYF.

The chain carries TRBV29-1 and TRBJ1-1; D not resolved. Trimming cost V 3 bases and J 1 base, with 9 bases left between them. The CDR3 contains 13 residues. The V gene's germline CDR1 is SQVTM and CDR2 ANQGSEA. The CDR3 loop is CSVDPGGNTEAFF. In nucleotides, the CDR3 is TGCAGCGTTGATCCGGGCGGGAACACTGAAGCTTTCTTT.

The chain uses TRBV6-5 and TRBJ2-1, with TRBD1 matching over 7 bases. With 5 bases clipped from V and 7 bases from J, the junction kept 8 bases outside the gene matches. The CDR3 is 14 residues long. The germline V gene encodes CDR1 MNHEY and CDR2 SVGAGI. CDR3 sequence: CASSPLTGKNEQFF. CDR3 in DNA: TGTGCCAGCAGTCCACTGACAGGGAAGAATGAGCAGTTCTTC.

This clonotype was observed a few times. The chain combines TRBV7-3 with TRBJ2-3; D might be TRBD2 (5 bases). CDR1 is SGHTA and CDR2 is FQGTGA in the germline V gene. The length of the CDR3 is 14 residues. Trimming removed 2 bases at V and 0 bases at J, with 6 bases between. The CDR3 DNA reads TGTGCCAGCAGCTTATGGGAGAGCACAGATACGCAGTATTTT. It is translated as CASSLWESTDTQYF.

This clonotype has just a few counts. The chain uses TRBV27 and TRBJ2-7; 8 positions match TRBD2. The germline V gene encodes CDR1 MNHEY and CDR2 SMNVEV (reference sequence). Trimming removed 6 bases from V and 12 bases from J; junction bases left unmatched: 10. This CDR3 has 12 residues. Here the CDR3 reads CASSRTGGDPYF. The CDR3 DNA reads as TGTGCCAGCAGCCGCACGGGGGGGGACCCGTACTTC.

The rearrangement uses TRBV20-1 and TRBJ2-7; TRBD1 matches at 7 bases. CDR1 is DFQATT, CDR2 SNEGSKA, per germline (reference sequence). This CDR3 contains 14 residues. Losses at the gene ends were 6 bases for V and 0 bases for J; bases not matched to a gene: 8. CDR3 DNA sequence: TGCAGTGCCACCGGGACAGCTAACTCCTACGAGCAGTACTTC. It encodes CSATGTANSYEQYF.

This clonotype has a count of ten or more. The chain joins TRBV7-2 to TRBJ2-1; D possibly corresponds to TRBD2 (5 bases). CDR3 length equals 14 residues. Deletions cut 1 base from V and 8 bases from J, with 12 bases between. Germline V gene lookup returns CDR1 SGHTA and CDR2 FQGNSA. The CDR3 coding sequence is TGTGCCAGCAGCTTAGATGAAGGGCGGGATGAGCAGTTCTTC. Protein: CASSLDEGRDEQFF.

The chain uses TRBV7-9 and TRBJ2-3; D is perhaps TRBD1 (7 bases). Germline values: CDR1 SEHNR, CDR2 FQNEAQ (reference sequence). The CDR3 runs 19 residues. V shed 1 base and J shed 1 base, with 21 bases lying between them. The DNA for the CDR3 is TGTGCCAGCAGCTTAGGGGACTTTAGGGGGCGCACAGGCACAGATACGCAGTATTTT. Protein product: CASSLGDFRGRTGTDTQYF.

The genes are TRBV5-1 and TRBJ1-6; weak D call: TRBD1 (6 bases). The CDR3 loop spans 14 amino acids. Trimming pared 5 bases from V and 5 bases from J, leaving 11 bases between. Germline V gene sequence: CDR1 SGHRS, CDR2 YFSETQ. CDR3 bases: TGCGCCAGCAGACTTGGACAGAATAATTCACCCCTCCACTTT. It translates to CASRLGQNNSPLHF.

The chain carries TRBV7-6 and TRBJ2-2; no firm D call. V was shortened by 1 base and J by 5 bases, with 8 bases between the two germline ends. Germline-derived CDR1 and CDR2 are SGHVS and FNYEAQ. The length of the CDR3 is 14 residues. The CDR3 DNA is TGTGCCAGCAGCTTAGGATCCGAGACCGGGGAGCTGTTTTTT. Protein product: CASSLGSETGELFF. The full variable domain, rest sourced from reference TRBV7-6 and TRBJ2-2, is GAGVSQSPRYKVTKRGQDVALRCDPISGHVSLYWYRQALGQGPEFLTYFNYEAQQDKSGLPNDRFSAERPEGSISTLTIQRTEQRDSAMYRCASSLGSETGELFFGEGSRLTVL.

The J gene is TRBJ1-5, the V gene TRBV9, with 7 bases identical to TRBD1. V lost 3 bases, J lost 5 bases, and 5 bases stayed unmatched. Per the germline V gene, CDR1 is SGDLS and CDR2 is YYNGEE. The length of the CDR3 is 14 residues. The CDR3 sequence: CASSAGTEHQPQHF. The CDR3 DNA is TGTGCCAGCAGCGCGGGGACAGAGCATCAGCCCCAGCATTTT.

CDR3 nucleotides: TGTGCCAGCAGCCTAATAGCGGGGGGGCAAGAGACCCAGTACTTC. Translation: CASSLIAGGQETQYF. The chain is built from TRBV4-2 and TRBJ2-5, with 11 bases that match TRBD2. J was trimmed by 2 bases and V by 4 bases; bases with no gene match: 3. The germline gives CDR1 LGHNA, CDR2 YNFKEQ. The CDR3 is 15 amino acids.